The 15 T cell receptor beta chains below were found in one sample sequenced in a study of cytomegalovirus exposure and HLA in healthy donors. PCR involved 60 Vbeta and 13 Jbeta primers. Clones were read by immunoSEQ multiplex PCR, and TCRdb kept only the in-frame ones, dropping some. The data contain 200,000 or so clones, about 83% of them singletons. Source material: PBMCs. Receptors were obtained from a human donor in good health.

This CDR3 reads CASSYPGSTDTQYF. The CDR3 coding sequence is TGTGCCAGCAGTTACCCGGGTAGCACAGATACGCAGTATTTT. The chain has TRBV6-6 and TRBJ2-3; D not resolved. This CDR3 is 14 amino acids long. Germline-derived CDR1 and CDR2 are MNHNY and SVGAGI (reference sequence). Trimming left V 2 bases short and J 0 bases short, with 6 bases between.

The J gene is TRBJ2-1, the V gene TRBV2; 11 positions agree with TRBD2. The CDR3 loop spans 15 amino acids. The J segment lost 8 bases and the V segment lost 8 bases, leaving 11 bases of the junction unmatched. Germline V gene data show CDR1 as SNHLY and CDR2 as FYNNEI. The CDR3 region is CASRGGLAGGDEQFF. In DNA form, the CDR3 reads TGTGCCAGCCGGGGTGGATTAGCGGGAGGGGATGAGCAGTTCTTC.

V is TRBV2 and J is TRBJ2-5; D may be TRBD2 (6 bases). This CDR3 region has 17 residues. V was pared by 0 bases and J by 3 bases, with 17 bases between. Looked up from germline, CDR1 is SNHLY and CDR2 is FYNNEI. The CDR3 bases are TGTGCCAGCAGTGAAGCGCTTCGGGGAGGCCTAAAAGAGACCCAGTACTTC. This sequence encodes CASSEALRGGLKETQYF. Based on the CDR3 plus reference TRBV2 and TRBJ2-5, the full variable domain is EPEVTQTPSHQVTQMGQEVILRCVPISNHLYFYWYRQILGQKVEFLVSFYNNEISEKSEIFDDQFSVERPDGSNFTLKIRSTKLEDSAMYFCASSEALRGGLKETQYFGPGTRLLVL.

V and J are TRBV2 and TRBJ2-3; 10 bases match TRBD1. This CDR3 is 15 amino acids long. CDR1 is SNHLY, CDR2 FYNNEI, per germline. V was clipped by 5 bases and J by 3 bases; unmatched bases: 5. As DNA, the CDR3 is TGTGCCAGCAGTCGACAGGGGGCGAAAACAGATACGCAGTATTTT. This sequence encodes CASSRQGAKTDTQYF.

The chain employs TRBV5-6 and TRBJ2-5; 12 nucleotides match TRBD1. The J call is in doubt because the DNA end fits TRBJ2-7 better. Per the germline V gene, CDR1 is SGHDT and CDR2 is YYEEEE. This CDR3 is 15 amino acids long. The CDR3 protein is CASSLVGQGAYEQYF. The CDR3 DNA sequence: TGTGCCAGCAGCTTGGTGGGACAGGGGGCTTACGAGCAGTACTTC.

The table lists this clone with a few counts. The CDR3 DNA follows: TGTGCCAGCAAGACGGGCACCGGGGAGCTGTTTTTT. It codes for CASKTGTGELFF. This chain connects TRBV6-6 to TRBJ2-2; D unclear. Germline loops: CDR1 MNHNY, CDR2 SVGAGI (reference sequence). The CDR3 length is 12 residues. With 7 bases removed from V and 4 bases from J, the gap between germline ends came to 7 bases.

The J gene is TRBJ1-1, the V gene TRBV19, with 9 positions matching TRBD1. With V trimmed by 7 bases and J by 5 bases, 8 bases remained unmatched. The CDR3 has 14 amino acids. Germline-derived CDR1 and CDR2 are LNHDA and SQIVND (reference sequence). In DNA form, the CDR3 reads TGTGCCAGTATTGGGACAGGGATTGTGACTGAAGCTTTCTTT. Encoded protein: CASIGTGIVTEAFF.

This chain connects TRBV6-5 to TRBJ2-4, with 8 bases lining up with TRBD2. J was trimmed by 8 bases and V by 7 bases; bases with no gene match: 10. CDR1 and CDR2 (germline): MNHEY, SVGAGI. The CDR3 runs 14 residues. The CDR3 DNA reads TGTGCCAGCACTAAAGCGGGAGCGGATGACATTCAGTACTTC. This sequence encodes CASTKAGADDIQYF.

The chain has TRBV18 and TRBJ2-6, with D hard to call. The V end lost 2 bases, the J end lost 0 bases, and 8 bases lay between the germline ends. Germline V CDR1 and CDR2: KGHSH, LQKENI. This CDR3 comprises 16 residues. This CDR3 reads CASSPLEVSGANVLTF. In nucleotides, the CDR3 is TGTGCCAGCTCACCATTAGAGGTCTCTGGGGCCAACGTCCTGACTTTC.

This chain connects TRBV7-9 to TRBJ2-1, with 11 nucleotides matching TRBD2. Germline lookup yields CDR1 SEHNR and CDR2 FQNEAQ (reference sequence). The CDR3 has 16 amino acids. J gave up 4 bases and V 5 bases, and 7 bases lay outside the gene matches. Here the CDR3 reads CASSPPGLAEYNEQFF. As DNA, the CDR3 is TGTGCCAGCAGCCCCCCGGGACTAGCGGAGTACAATGAGCAGTTCTTC.

CDR3 protein: CATGDGEWASNWYEQYF. CDR3 in DNA: TGTGCCACGGGGGACGGTGAGTGGGCCTCAAATTGGTACGAGCAGTACTTC. The chain combines TRBV10-3 with TRBJ2-7; D is possibly TRBD2 (6 bases). Germline V gene data show CDR1 as ENHRY and CDR2 as SYGVKD. Trimming pared 10 bases from V and 4 bases from J, leaving 29 bases between. The CDR3 extends over 17 amino acids.

This clone was seen only a few times. The chain uses TRBV28 and TRBJ1-3; D not resolved. V was clipped by 3 bases and J by 4 bases, with 7 bases between them. This CDR3 is 13 amino acids long. Per the germline V gene, CDR1 is MDHEN and CDR2 is SYDVKM. In DNA form, the CDR3 reads TGTGCCAGCAGTTTGGTAACAGGAAACACCATATATTTT. It is translated as CASSLVTGNTIYF.

V is TRBV5-1 and J is TRBJ2-1; possibly TRBD2 for D (5 bases). Per germline, CDR1 SGHRS and CDR2 YFSETQ. The V end lost 4 bases, the J end lost 3 bases, and 17 bases lay between the germline ends. CDR3 length: 16 amino acids. CDR3 sequence (DNA): TGCGCCAGCAGCGACAATGTAGTGGGGAGCTACAATGAGCAGTTCTTC. Its protein is CASSDNVVGSYNEQFF. Combining the CDR3 with reference TRBV5-1 and TRBJ2-1 gives the whole variable domain KAGVTQTPRYLIKTRGQQVTLSCSPISGHRSVSWYQQTPGQGLQFLFEYFSETQRNKGNFPGRFSGRQFSNSRSEMNVSTLELGDSALYLCASSDNVVGSYNEQFFGPGTRLTVL.

This clone has a single count. In DNA, the CDR3 is TGTGCCAGCAGCCCTACTAGCGGGAGCGTTAATGAGCAGTTCTTC. Translating gives CASSPTSGSVNEQFF. The rearrangement joins TRBV7-3 to TRBJ2-1; the match to TRBD2 covers 11 bases. The V and J ends lost 5 bases and 7 bases, in that order; junction bases with no gene match: 7. The CDR3 runs to 15 residues. Germline CDR1 reads SGHTA; CDR2 reads FQGTGA.

This chain uses TRBV14 with TRBJ2-1; 7 bases match TRBD1. CDR1 and CDR2 (germline): SGHDN, FVKESK. The V gene end was trimmed by 4 bases and the J gene end by 2 bases; junction bases not matched to a gene: 5. The CDR3 loop spans 15 amino acids. This chain's CDR3 is CASSPRQGTYNEQFF. CDR3 sequence (DNA): TGTGCCAGCAGCCCCCGACAGGGTACCTACAATGAGCAGTTCTTC.